A selection of T cell receptor beta chains follows, all from one sample in a study of blood T cell repertoires in COVID-19. Repertoires were generated with immunoSEQ multiplex PCR, while TCRdb's copy carries only in-frame clones and drops some. Counted here are hundreds of thousands of clones, roughly 90% occurring once; the ten biggest clones make up around 0.9%. Sequenced material: PBMCs or T cells enriched from blood (not recorded which). All receptors come from a woman aged 25 to 39 who had recovered from COVID-19. The CDR3 runs from the conserved cysteine through the conserved F or W. A D gene is named only where the DNA matches it firmly.

V gene	J gene	D gene	CDR3 protein
TRBV27	TRBJ2-5	TRBD2	CASSIEAGVETQYF
TRBV5-6	TRBJ1-1	.	CASSLDRLGMNTEAFF
TRBV5-4	TRBJ2-3	.	CASSSPSSGTDTQYF
TRBV14	TRBJ1-2	TRBD1	CASSQSKAYQGGDYGYTF
TRBV10-3	TRBJ2-7	.	CATRQDAYEQYF
TRBV19	TRBJ2-3	TRBD2	CASSPFFASGRALGTQYF
TRBV7-9	TRBJ2-5	TRBD1	CASSFRLGQGRETQYF
TRBV5-1	TRBJ1-1	TRBD1	CASSLEGILGQEGTEAFF
TRBV5-1	TRBJ2-7	TRBD1	CASSFRTGSYEQYF
TRBV2	TRBJ1-4	.	CASSYGTATELFF
TRBV5-4	TRBJ2-2	TRBD2	CASREGLVGAGELFF
TRBV11-3	TRBJ1-1	.	CASSPPGVSTEAFF
TRBV20-1	TRBJ2-2	.	CSASARNTGELFF
TRBV2	TRBJ1-4	.	CASRNPTGGDEKLFF
TRBV15	TRBJ2-6	TRBD1	CATSRGGQGRLGSGANVLTF
TRBV7-6	TRBJ1-6	.	CASSPHRSSYNSPLHF
TRBV27	TRBJ2-5	TRBD1	CATTPLPGQGTTQYF
TRBV7-6	TRBJ2-1	.	CASSLLGDEQFF
TRBV2	TRBJ2-5	.	CASSERQREVETQYF
TRBV18	TRBJ2-2	TRBD1	CASSPDRAGELFF
TRBV7-3	TRBJ1-2	.	CASSLTSAGYYGYTF
TRBV19	TRBJ2-2	.	CATRQANTGELFF
TRBV4-1	TRBJ2-1	TRBD2	CASSYLGGTSSGSSYNEQFF
TRBV9	TRBJ2-1	.	CASSVRQTFEQFF
TRBV5-5	TRBJ2-2	.	CASSLQGVRELFF
TRBV7-8	TRBJ2-2	TRBD2	CASSEPGLDTGELFF
TRBV5-1	TRBJ2-1	TRBD2	CASSLERTSHNEQFF
TRBV5-6	TRBJ2-1	TRBD2	CASSFRWASGGSSYNEQFF
TRBV5-1	TRBJ2-7	.	CASSLMWGPNEQYF
TRBV6-5	TRBJ1-1	.	CASKIGNTEAFF
TRBV28	TRBJ2-7	.	CASSLLRPSGYEQYF
TRBV23-1	TRBJ1-3	.	CASKQGGSSGNTIYF
TRBV28	TRBJ1-5	TRBD1	CASSLGQGIDQPQHF
TRBV9	TRBJ2-5	TRBD2	CASSPPFGLAGAAGGETQYF
TRBV6-5	TRBJ1-1	TRBD1	CASKIDRVEAFF
TRBV9	TRBJ1-1	.	CASSVAPRWSNTEAFF
TRBV28	TRBJ1-6	TRBD1	CASSSGQGAMSPLHF
TRBV9	TRBJ1-6	TRBD1	CASSVRQGGYNSPLHF
TRBV2	TRBJ2-7	.	CASTTPEGGVNEQYF
TRBV9	TRBJ1-1	.	CASSVGLGTSTEAFF
TRBV2	TRBJ2-5	TRBD2	CASSLLAGGRETQYF
TRBV9	TRBJ1-1	.	CASSVAVQGGDTEAFF
TRBV9	TRBJ1-2	TRBD1	CASSVRESLRDSRNYGYTF
TRBV6-2/TRBV6-3	TRBJ1-1	.	CASSYSLLLNTEAFF
TRBV13	TRBJ1-4	.	CASSSWAFNEKLFF
TRBV5-1	TRBJ1-4	.	CASRTGFATNEKLFF
TRBV24-1	TRBJ2-5	TRBD2	CATSDPRTSVETQYF
TRBV7-6	TRBJ2-1	.	CASSLLEGRSYNEQFF
TRBV19	TRBJ2-5	TRBD1	CAGKGTGTSETQYF
TRBV2	TRBJ1-1	TRBD1	CASSEGQTGWTEAFF
TRBV5-4	TRBJ2-7	.	CASSRLGSGNYEQYF